These 17 T cell receptor beta chains were sequenced from one sample in a study of T cell responses to AZD1222 COVID-19 vaccine. Data came from immunoSEQ multiplex PCR; TCRdb stores just in-frame clones and leaves some out. This sample has tens of thousands of clones, with about 83% found just once. The material sequenced was peripheral blood, taken 28 days after the second AZD1222 dose. These receptors all stem from an adult who received the AZD1222 COVID-19 vaccine.

This clone was recorded once. With a much larger clone just one base away, this may be a read error. The genes are TRBV12-3 or TRBV12-4 and TRBJ1-1; D remains ambiguous. The CDR3 extends over 11 amino acids. V was shortened by 5 bases and J by 1 base, with 2 bases between the two germline ends. Written as DNA, the CDR3 is TGTGCCAGCAGTCAGAACACTGAAGCTTTCTTT. Amino acids: CASSQNTEAFF.

DNA for the CDR3: TGTGCCAGCAGCTCCCGTCCCGTGACAGCAATAGCTAGCAATCAGCCCCAGCATTTT. Its translation is CASSSRPVTAIASNQPQHF. The J gene is TRBJ1-5, the V gene TRBV7-2; TRBD1 is a possible D gene (5 bases). Germline lookup yields CDR1 SGHTA and CDR2 FQGNSA. The CDR3 contains 19 residues. The germline V and J ends were trimmed by 4 bases and 0 bases, with 22 bases remaining between them. Filled out from reference TRBV7-2 and TRBJ1-5, the complete variable domain reads GAGVSQSPSNKVTEKGKDVELRCDPISGHTALYWYRQSLGQGLEFLIYFQGNSAPDKSGLPSDRFSAERTGGSVSTLTIQRTQQEDSAVYLCASSSRPVTAIASNQPQHFGDGTRLSIL.

The chain carries TRBV2 and TRBJ1-2; D remains ambiguous. This CDR3 has 13 amino acids. V gave up 1 base and J gave up 4 bases, with 7 bases separating them. Per germline, CDR1 SNHLY and CDR2 FYNNEI. The CDR3 protein is CASSEVRSYGYTF. CDR3 nucleotide sequence: TGTGCCAGCAGTGAAGTAAGGTCCTATGGCTACACCTTC. Filled out from reference TRBV2 and TRBJ1-2, the complete variable domain reads EPEVTQTPSHQVTQMGQEVILRCVPISNHLYFYWYRQILGQKVEFLVSFYNNEISEKSEIFDDQFSVERPDGSNFTLKIRSTKLEDSAMYFCASSEVRSYGYTFGSGTRLTVV.

V and J are TRBV7-3 and TRBJ2-3; maybe TRBD2 (6 bases). Trimming cost V 5 bases and J 3 bases, with 15 bases left between them. CDR1 and CDR2 (germline): SGHTA, FQGTGA. This CDR3 is built from 15 residues. CDR3 DNA: TGTGCCAGCAGCCGAGGTGGGCTAGCGACAGATACGCAGTATTTT. Translated: CASSRGGLATDTQYF.

This clone was seen a few times. The chain couples TRBV6-5 to TRBJ1-1; possibly TRBD1 for D (5 bases). CDR1 is MNHEY and CDR2 is SVGAGI in the germline V gene. The CDR3 has 14 amino acids. The V end lost 7 bases, the J end lost 4 bases, and 16 bases lay between the germline ends. CDR3 coding DNA: TGTGCCAGCACCGCAGACCGGGACCTCACTGAAGCTTTCTTT. Translation gives CASTADRDLTEAFF.

The chain has TRBV19 and TRBJ1-2, with D perhaps matching TRBD1 (5 bases). The CDR3 length is 15 residues. The V end lost 7 bases, the J end lost 6 bases, and 21 bases lay between the germline ends. The germline V gene encodes CDR1 LNHDA and CDR2 SQIVND (reference sequence). The CDR3 spells CASMGQPPTIDGYTF. The DNA of the CDR3 is TGTGCCAGTATGGGGCAACCCCCGACCATAGATGGCTACACCTTC.

V and J are TRBV19 and TRBJ2-7; 7 bases map to TRBD1. The J segment lost 2 bases and the V segment lost 8 bases, leaving 9 bases of the junction unmatched. The CDR3 length is 14 residues. Per the germline V gene, CDR1 is LNHDA and CDR2 is SQIVND (reference sequence). The CDR3 DNA sequence: TGTGCCAGTGGGACGGGACAGACCCCCTACGAGCAGTACTTC. It yields the protein CASGTGQTPYEQYF.

The chain has TRBV7-9 and TRBJ1-3; 9 positions match TRBD1. The CDR3 spans 14 residues. The germline V gene encodes CDR1 SEHNR and CDR2 FQNEAQ (reference sequence). The V and J ends lost 3 bases and 4 bases, in that order; junction bases with no gene match: 1. CDR3 amino acids: CASSLTGGGNTIYF. CDR3 coding DNA: TGTGCCAGCAGCTTGACAGGGGGAGGAAACACCATATATTTT.

The rearrangement joins TRBV5-5 to TRBJ2-3; possible D gene TRBD1, 5 bases. The CDR3 extends over 15 amino acids. In germline, CDR1 is SGHKS, CDR2 YYEKEE (reference sequence). Trimming removed 0 bases at V and 2 bases at J, with 10 bases between. The CDR3 DNA follows: TGTGCCAGCAGCTTGGAGACAGTTACCACAGATACGCAGTATTTT. This gives the protein CASSLETVTTDTQYF.

The genes are TRBV4-3 and TRBJ2-5, with 8 positions matching TRBD2. Germline V gives CDR1 LGHNA, CDR2 YSLEER. The V segment lost 0 bases and the J segment 5 bases; nucleotides outside the gene matches: 8. CDR3 length equals 16 residues. The DNA of the CDR3 is TGCGCCAGCAGCCAAGAATTGGGACTAGGAGGGGAGACCCAGTACTTC. Its translation: CASSQELGLGGETQYF.

The chain couples TRBV25-1 to TRBJ2-1; 7 bases agree with TRBD1. Germline CDR1 reads MGHDK; CDR2 reads SYGVNS. This CDR3 comprises 13 residues. The ends lost 6 bases at V and 5 bases at J; junction bases unmatched: 4. The CDR3 nucleotides read TGTGCCAGCAGCCTAGGGGGCCACAATGAGCAGTTCTTC. Residues: CASSLGGHNEQFF.

The CDR3 DNA follows: TGTGCCAGCAGTCCGACACGGGGCACCCGGACCAATGAGCAGTTCTTC. Its protein product is CASSPTRGTRTNEQFF. This chain uses TRBV27 with TRBJ2-1; TRBD1 or TRBD2 may be the D gene (5 bases each). Trimming removed 5 bases from V and 6 bases from J, with 20 bases in between. Germline values: CDR1 MNHEY, CDR2 SMNVEV (reference sequence). This CDR3 spans 16 amino acids.

The J gene is TRBJ2-7, the V gene TRBV2; the D is unclear. Trimming took 2 bases from V and 5 from J, leaving 4 bases between them. This CDR3 contains 11 residues. From germline, CDR1 is SNHLY and CDR2 FYNNEI. The CDR3 here is CASSEYNEQYF. The CDR3 coding sequence is TGTGCCAGCAGTGAATACAACGAGCAGTACTTC.

In DNA, the CDR3 is TGTGCCAGCATATCGGGCTCTGGGGCCAACGTCCTGACTTTC. Protein: CASISGSGANVLTF. J is TRBJ2-6 and V is TRBV2, with no clear D. Germline V gene sequence: CDR1 SNHLY, CDR2 FYNNEI. CDR3 length: 14 residues. Trimming removed 7 bases from V and 0 bases from J, with 7 bases in between. The variable domain in full, with the rest retrieved from reference TRBV2 and TRBJ2-6, is EPEVTQTPSHQVTQMGQEVILRCVPISNHLYFYWYRQILGQKVEFLVSFYNNEISEKSEIFDDQFSVERPDGSNFTLKIRSTKLEDSAMYFCASISGSGANVLTFGAGSRLTVL.

The chain joins TRBV21-1 to TRBJ2-7; TRBD1, as called in the table, went unchecked against the DNA. TRBV21-1 represents a pseudogene. The CDR3 runs 12 residues. The CDR3 nucleotides read TGTGCCAGCCGGGACAGAGACTACGAGCAGTACTTC. It yields the protein CASRDRDYEQYF.

J is TRBJ1-2 and V is TRBV24-1; 7 bases map to TRBD1. CDR1 KGHDR and CDR2 SFDVKD come from the germline V gene. J lost 4 bases, V lost 8 bases, and 9 bases had no gene match. The CDR3 is 14 residues long. CDR3 loop: CATKESGDSYGYTF. The CDR3 DNA follows: TGTGCCACCAAAGAATCAGGGGACAGCTATGGCTACACCTTC.

The chain carries TRBV5-1 and TRBJ2-1, with D perhaps assigned TRBD1 or TRBD2 (6 bases each). V gave up 0 bases and J gave up 2 bases, with 9 bases separating them. CDR1 is SGHRS, CDR2 YFSETQ, per germline. CDR3 length equals 15 residues. The CDR3 reads CASSLEGGTYNEQFF. The CDR3 bases are TGCGCCAGCAGCTTGGAGGGGGGAACCTACAATGAGCAGTTCTTC. Combining the CDR3 with reference TRBV5-1 and TRBJ2-1 gives the whole variable domain KAGVTQTPRYLIKTRGQQVTLSCSPISGHRSVSWYQQTPGQGLQFLFEYFSETQRNKGNFPGRFSGRQFSNSRSEMNVSTLELGDSALYLCASSLEGGTYNEQFFGPGTRLTVL.